This paragraph reports one TCR beta chain. The CDR3 is 16 amino acids. CDR1 and CDR2 (germline): ENHRY, SYGVKD. V was clipped by 10 bases and J by 2 bases, with 18 bases between them. The data stem from a study of blood T cell repertoires in COVID-19. Study-wide context: PBMCs, B-cell-depleted T cells, or T cells provided the cDNA or gDNA that made up the material.

In the source study's methods: Estimation of nucleated cell counts relied on the amplification of reference gene primers. Repertoires were generated with immunoSEQ multiplex PCR, while TCRdb's copy carries only in-frame clones and drops some. The DNA gave D and trimming, while V, J and clone size come from that table. The table records some 220,000 clones, roughly 80% of them present only once. Donors were grouped by their self-reported clinical history. The TCR was taken from a woman between 40 and 55 years old with acute COVID-19. The V gene is TRBV10-3, the J gene TRBJ2-6; TRBD1 might be the D (5 bases). What was sequenced was PBMCs or T cells enriched from blood (not recorded which). The CDR3 protein is CATQGNTFAGANVLTF. The CDR3 bases are TGTGCCACCCAGGGTAATACCTTCGCTGGGGCCAACGTCCTGACTTTC.